This T cell receptor beta chain was obtained from a study of blood T cell repertoires in COVID-19. Study at large: Acute and convalescent COVID-19 samples came from the United States, Italy and Spain. Nucleic acid was either cDNA or gDNA, and it came from T cells, B-cell-depleted T cells, or PBMCs.

V dropped 6 bases and J dropped 3 bases, with 12 bases sitting between them. Looked up from germline, CDR1 is SEHNR and CDR2 is FQNEAQ (reference sequence). The CDR3 consists of 13 residues. How the authors handled the data: It was from reference gene primer amplification that nucleated cell counts were estimated. Using immunoSEQ multiplex PCR, the repertoire was profiled, and TCRdb retains in-frame clones only, with some absent. V and J calls and clone size are given by that table; D and trimming were obtained from the DNA. The data hold roughly 310,000 clones, with more than 75% observed a single time.

Sample: peripheral blood. This chain joins TRBV7-9 and TRBJ2-7; D gene uncertain. The sequence was obtained from a woman between 45 and 60 years old with active or convalescent COVID-19. The CDR3 bases are TGTGCCAGCAGTCCCGTTGGGCTCTACGAGCAGTACTTC. It encodes CASSPVGLYEQYF.